This T cell receptor beta chain was obtained from a study of cytomegalovirus exposure and HLA in healthy donors. The CDR3 sequence is 13 residues long. Germline loops: CDR1 SGHRS, CDR2 YFSETQ. Trimming took 2 bases from V and 5 from J, leaving 8 bases between them. The PCR had 60 Vbeta and 13 Jbeta primers. The repertoire was sequenced with immunoSEQ multiplex PCR; TCRdb's copy has only in-frame clones and lacks some. The sample gives about 130,000 clones, 70% to 90% of which show up once; 5.5% to 6% is in the top ten. The source material was PBMCs. This chain links TRBV5-1 with TRBJ2-1; D is unclear. This TCR was sampled from a woman in her forties in good health and CMV-seropositive. DNA of the CDR3: TGCGCCAGCAGCTTATCTACCAACAATGAGCAGTTCTTC. Translation gives CASSLSTNNEQFF.